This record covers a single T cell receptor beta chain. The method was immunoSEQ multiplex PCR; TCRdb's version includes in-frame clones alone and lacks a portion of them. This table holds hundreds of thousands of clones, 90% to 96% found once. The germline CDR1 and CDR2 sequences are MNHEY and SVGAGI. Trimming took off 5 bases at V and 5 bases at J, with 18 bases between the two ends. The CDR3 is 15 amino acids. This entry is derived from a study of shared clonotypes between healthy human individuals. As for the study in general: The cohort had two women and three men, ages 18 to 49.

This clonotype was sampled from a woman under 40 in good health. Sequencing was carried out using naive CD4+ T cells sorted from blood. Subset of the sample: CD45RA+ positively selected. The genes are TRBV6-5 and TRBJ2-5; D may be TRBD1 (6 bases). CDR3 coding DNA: TGTGCCAGCAGTCTTCACACAGGGCTTGGGGAGACCCAGTACTTC. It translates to CASSLHTGLGETQYF.